These T cell receptor beta chains were read from a single sample in a study of OX40 agonist ivuxolimab in advanced cancers. Assay: immunoSEQ multiplex PCR; the TCRdb copy retains only in-frame clones and omits some. This sample has 70,000 or so clones, with 88% found just once. Sequences were derived from CD4+ or CD8+ T cells sorted from blood, sampled in a trial of the OX40 agonist ivuxolimab. These receptors all come from an adult with an advanced solid tumor such as melanoma, head and neck, liver or kidney cancer. Both conserved end residues are part of each CDR3. D genes are given only for firm matches. A clone size is listed for some rows: how often the clone was seen (once, few, many), or a class if it is expanded.

clone size: NA
D gene: TRBD1
J gene: TRBJ1-3
V gene: TRBV28
CDR3 DNA: TGTGCCAGCAACTCATGGGGACAGGGCTCTGGAAACACCATATATTTT
CDR3 protein: CASNSWGQGSGNTIYF

clone size: NA
D gene: NA
J gene: TRBJ2-1
V gene: TRBV6-5
CDR3 DNA: TGTGCCAGCAGTTCACCGCGGGATGGTGAGCAGTTCTTC
CDR3 protein: CASSSPRDGEQFF

clone size: NA
D gene: TRBD2
J gene: TRBJ2-5
V gene: TRBV7-2
CDR3 DNA: TGTGCCAGCAGCTTATTTGCGGGGGTAGGAGAGACCCAGTACTTC
CDR3 protein: CASSLFAGVGETQYF

clone size: few
D gene: TRBD1
J gene: TRBJ1-1
V gene: TRBV5-1
CDR3 DNA: TGCGCCAGCAGCCAGGACAGGGGAAACACTGAAGCTTTCTTT
CDR3 protein: CASSQDRGNTEAFF

clone size: NA
D gene: TRBD1
J gene: TRBJ1-5
V gene: TRBV7-9
CDR3 DNA: TGTGCCAGCAGCTGGACAGGGATCCAGCCCCAGCATTTT
CDR3 protein: CASSWTGIQPQHF

clone size: NA
D gene: NA
J gene: TRBJ1-3
V gene: TRBV30
CDR3 DNA: TGTGCCTGGAGTCTCTGGGGAGGGACCTCTGGAAACACCATATATTTT
CDR3 protein: CAWSLWGGTSGNTIYF

clone size: NA
D gene: TRBD2
J gene: TRBJ2-7
V gene: TRBV19
CDR3 DNA: TGTGCCAGTAGTATCCGGGGCGGGAGACCTTCCTACGAGCAGTACTTC
CDR3 protein: CASSIRGGRPSYEQYF

clone size: NA
D gene: NA
J gene: TRBJ2-7
V gene: TRBV6-6
CDR3 DNA: TGTGCCAGCAGCAGGGGCGACGAGCAGTACTTC
CDR3 protein: CASSRGDEQYF

clone size: NA
D gene: TRBD1
J gene: TRBJ1-4
V gene: TRBV7-2
CDR3 DNA: TGTGCCAGCAGCTTGACAGGGGGTGCTAATGAAAAACTGTTTTTT
CDR3 protein: CASSLTGGANEKLFF

clone size: NA
D gene: NA
J gene: TRBJ2-7
V gene: TRBV5-1
CDR3 DNA: TGCGCCAGCAGCTTGGCAGTTAGGGCTTCCTACGAGCAGTACTTC
CDR3 protein: CASSLAVRASYEQYF

clone size: few
D gene: TRBD1
J gene: TRBJ1-5
V gene: TRBV11-2
CDR3 DNA: TGTGCCAGCAGCTTATCAGGGGGGCAACAGCCCCAGCATTTT
CDR3 protein: CASSLSGGQQPQHF

clone size: NA
D gene: NA
J gene: TRBJ1-2
V gene: TRBV7-2
CDR3 DNA: TGTGCCAGCAGCCTGCCGACAGAAGTAGATGGCTACACCTTC
CDR3 protein: CASSLPTEVDGYTF

clone size: NA
D gene: TRBD2
J gene: TRBJ2-7
V gene: TRBV19
CDR3 DNA: TGTGCCAGTACCCCCACTAGCGGAGTACTCGAGCAGTACTTC
CDR3 protein: CASTPTSGVLEQYF

clone size: NA
D gene: NA
J gene: TRBJ2-7
V gene: TRBV11-2
CDR3 DNA: TGTGCCAGCAGCCCCGGACCGCAGTTGCAGTACTTC
CDR3 protein: CASSPGPQLQYF

clone size: NA
D gene: NA
J gene: TRBJ2-7
V gene: TRBV2
CDR3 DNA: TGTGCCAGCAGAGAGGGGAGCTACGAGCAGTACTTC
CDR3 protein: CASREGSYEQYF

clone size: NA
D gene: NA
J gene: TRBJ2-3
V gene: TRBV19
CDR3 DNA: TGTGCCAGTAGTACCCCCGCCGCCGGAGATACGCAGTATTTT
CDR3 protein: CASSTPAAGDTQYF

clone size: NA
D gene: NA
J gene: TRBJ2-7
V gene: TRBV7-2
CDR3 DNA: TGTGCCAGCAGCTTACCCGCTTACGAGCAGTACTTC
CDR3 protein: CASSLPAYEQYF

clone size: NA
D gene: TRBD1
J gene: TRBJ2-1
V gene: TRBV5-5
CDR3 DNA: TGTGCCAGCAGTAGACGGACAGGGAACAATGAGCAGTTCTTC
CDR3 protein: CASSRRTGNNEQFF

clone size: NA
D gene: NA
J gene: TRBJ1-5
V gene: TRBV27
CDR3 DNA: TGTGCCAGCAGTTTATCGCCCGCGAGTAGGCAGCCCCAGCATTTT
CDR3 protein: CASSLSPASRQPQHF

clone size: NA
D gene: NA
J gene: TRBJ2-1
V gene: TRBV5-1
CDR3 DNA: TGCGCCAGCAGCCCGACAGTTAACAATGAGCAGTTCTTC
CDR3 protein: CASSPTVNNEQFF

clone size: NA
D gene: NA
J gene: TRBJ1-5
V gene: TRBV28
CDR3 DNA: TGTGCCAGCAGTCGCGGGACGGCCTATAGCAATCAGCCCCAGCATTTT
CDR3 protein: CASSRGTAYSNQPQHF

clone size: NA
D gene: NA
J gene: TRBJ1-1
V gene: TRBV28
CDR3 DNA: TGTGCCAGCAGTTTACAGGGTCGGGGTGAAGCTTTCTTT
CDR3 protein: CASSLQGRGEAFF

clone size: NA
D gene: NA
J gene: TRBJ2-1
V gene: TRBV19
CDR3 DNA: TGTGCCAGTAGTTCCCCGCAGGGTCTAAACAATGAGCAGTTCTTC
CDR3 protein: CASSSPQGLNNEQFF

clone size: NA
D gene: TRBD1
J gene: TRBJ1-2
V gene: TRBV20-1
CDR3 DNA: TGCAGTGCTAACAGGGGAAATGGCTACACCTTC
CDR3 protein: CSANRGNGYTF

clone size: once
D gene: NA
J gene: TRBJ1-2
V gene: TRBV11-2
CDR3 DNA: TGTGCCAGCAGCCTAGGAACAGGGATCTCTGGCTACACCTTC
CDR3 protein: CASSLGTGISGYTF

clone size: NA
D gene: NA
J gene: TRBJ2-3
V gene: TRBV6-4
CDR3 DNA: TGTGCCAGCAGCGCACAGGGTTTCGCAACAGATACGCAGTATTTT
CDR3 protein: CASSAQGFATDTQYF

clone size: NA
D gene: NA
J gene: TRBJ2-3
V gene: TRBV6-4
CDR3 DNA: TGTGCCAGCAGTGACTTCGGGGGGCCCACAGATACGCAGTATTTT
CDR3 protein: CASSDFGGPTDTQYF

clone size: NA
D gene: TRBD2
J gene: TRBJ2-1
V gene: TRBV5-1
CDR3 DNA: TGCGCCAGCAGCTTTTTTCTAGCGGGCAATGAGCAGTTCTTC
CDR3 protein: CASSFFLAGNEQFF

clone size: NA
D gene: NA
J gene: TRBJ2-2
V gene: TRBV5-5
CDR3 DNA: TGTGCCAGCAGCTTGGCGTTAAACACCGGGGAGCTGTTTTTT
CDR3 protein: CASSLALNTGELFF

clone size: NA
D gene: TRBD1
J gene: TRBJ1-2
V gene: TRBV19
CDR3 DNA: TGTGCCAGTAGCCTCCGGGACAGGGTTCGTGGCTACACCTTC
CDR3 protein: CASSLRDRVRGYTF

clone size: NA
D gene: NA
J gene: TRBJ2-2
V gene: TRBV30
CDR3 DNA: TGTGCCTGGACGGTGGGGGGCGCGGGCACCGGGGAGCTGTTTTTT
CDR3 protein: CAWTVGGAGTGELFF

clone size: NA
D gene: NA
J gene: TRBJ1-2
V gene: TRBV4-1
CDR3 DNA: TGCGCCAGCAGCCAATCAGGGTATGGTACCGGTGGCTACACCTTC
CDR3 protein: CASSQSGYGTGGYTF